Presented here are 21 T cell receptor beta chains from one specimen sequenced in a study of blood T cell repertoires in COVID-19. Assay used: immunoSEQ multiplex PCR; TCRdb lists only in-frame clones, some missing. Among under 300,000 clones, 75% to 90% were seen once, and the ten largest hold 9.5% to 15%. Sequenced sample: peripheral blood. Source of these receptors: a woman aged 60-75 years with active or convalescent COVID-19.

The V call is TRBV2, the J call TRBJ1-5; 10 bases line up with TRBD1. The CDR3 loop spans 20 amino acids. After removal of 5 bases from V and 1 base from J, the junction contained 17 bases not matched to a gene. Germline V CDR1 and CDR2: SNHLY, FYNNEI. CDR3 protein: CASSLQRDRGPTGSNQPQHF. CDR3 bases: TGTGCCAGCAGTCTCCAACGGGACAGGGGCCCGACCGGGAGCAATCAGCCCCAGCATTTT. Full variable domain (outside the CDR3, taken from reference TRBV2 and TRBJ1-5): EPEVTQTPSHQVTQMGQEVILRCVPISNHLYFYWYRQILGQKVEFLVSFYNNEISEKSEIFDDQFSVERPDGSNFTLKIRSTKLEDSAMYFCASSLQRDRGPTGSNQPQHFGDGTRLSIL.

V and J are TRBV4-3 and TRBJ1-4, with 8 nucleotides matching TRBD1. Germline assignment: CDR1 LGHNA and CDR2 YSLEER. Trimming cost V 3 bases and J 2 bases; bases outside gene matches: 11. CDR3 size: 18 residues. CDR3 region: CASSHGGRGLETNEKLFF. CDR3 DNA sequence: TGCGCCAGCAGCCACGGCGGCAGGGGGCTGGAGACTAATGAAAAACTGTTTTTT.

The V call is TRBV2, the J call TRBJ1-2; tentatively, D is TRBD1 (5 bases). The ends were cut back, 4 bases at V and 4 bases at J, with 13 bases in the middle. Germline CDR1 reads SNHLY; CDR2 reads FYNNEI. There are 14 residues in the CDR3. CDR3 sequence reads: CASSAQGEGYGYTF. In DNA form, the CDR3 reads TGTGCCAGCAGTGCCCAAGGGGAGGGCTATGGCTACACCTTC.

V and J are TRBV7-9 and TRBJ2-3; D might be TRBD2 (6 bases). Germline-derived CDR1 and CDR2 are SEHNR and FQNEAQ (reference sequence). V was cut by 1 base and J by 4 bases, with 6 bases left in between. The CDR3 consists of 13 residues. The CDR3 sequence is CASSLGEADTQYF. The CDR3 DNA reads TGTGCCAGCAGCTTAGGGGAGGCAGATACGCAGTATTTT.

The chain joins TRBV3-1 (or the pseudogene TRBV3-2) to TRBJ2-1; weak D call: TRBD1 (5 bases). The CDR3 is made up of 13 amino acids. Germline V gene sequence: CDR1 LGHDT, CDR2 YNNKEL (reference sequence). V was clipped by 3 bases and J by 13 bases, with 16 bases between them. CDR3 protein: CASSQTRTRAQFF. The CDR3 DNA follows: TGTGCCAGCAGCCAGACGCGAACCAGGGCCCAGTTCTTC.

This chain joins TRBV7-9 and TRBJ1-1, with D unresolved. The CDR3 has 15 residues. Trimming took off 1 base at V and 4 bases at J, with 13 bases between the two ends. Germline assignment: CDR1 SEHNR and CDR2 FQNEAQ (reference sequence). The CDR3 sequence is CASSLVSGSGTEAFF. As DNA, the CDR3 is TGTGCCAGCAGCTTAGTTTCGGGGTCGGGCACTGAAGCTTTCTTT.

The chain links TRBV3-1 (or the pseudogene TRBV3-2) to TRBJ2-5, with TRBD1 identical over 7 bases. Germline values: CDR1 LGHDT, CDR2 YNNKEL (reference sequence). The CDR3 runs 14 residues. V was clipped by 3 bases and J by 4 bases; unmatched bases: 5. The CDR3 sequence is CASSHRGKRETQYF. The CDR3, as DNA: TGTGCCAGCAGCCACAGGGGGAAGAGAGAGACCCAGTACTTC.

This chain uses TRBV7-3 with TRBJ1-2, with D maybe TRBD1 (6 bases). From germline, CDR1 is SGHTA and CDR2 FQGTGA. The CDR3 runs 15 residues. The ends were cut back, 2 bases at V and 5 bases at J, with 15 bases in the middle. CDR3: CASSLDPTGAYGYTF. CDR3 bases: TGTGCCAGCAGCTTAGACCCGACAGGCGCTTATGGCTACACCTTC.

In this sample, this clone turned up a few times. The CDR3 loop is CASSPPQGNSNEKLFF. The CDR3 DNA follows: TGTGCCAGCTCACCACCACAGGGGAACTCTAATGAAAAACTGTTTTTT. This chain connects TRBV18 to TRBJ1-4; 7 nucleotides align to TRBD1. Germline trimming cut 0 bases from V and 3 bases from J; bases unmatched to any gene: 4. There are 16 residues in the CDR3. The germline V gene encodes CDR1 KGHSH and CDR2 LQKENI.

The DNA of the CDR3 is TGTGCCACCCGGGCAACTAATGAAAAACTGTTTTTT. This sequence encodes CATRATNEKLFF. The rearrangement links TRBV6-5 to TRBJ1-4; D is unresolved. Germline V lookup: CDR1 MNHEY, CDR2 SVGAGI. The V end was cut by 10 bases, the J end by 0 bases, with 6 bases between. CDR3 length: 12 residues.

The genes are TRBV6-6 and TRBJ1-2; D not resolved. Per the germline V gene, CDR1 is MNHNY and CDR2 is SVGAGI (reference sequence). V dropped 10 bases and J dropped 0 bases, with 15 bases sitting between them. The CDR3 spans 14 residues. The CDR3 bases are TGTGCCACCGAGGGAGGGCAGGCTAACTATGGCTACACCTTC. It encodes CATEGGQANYGYTF.

V gene TRBV5-1 combines with J gene TRBJ2-5; 7 nucleotides match TRBD1. With V trimmed by 5 bases and J by 2 bases, 9 bases remained unmatched. The CDR3 runs 15 residues. Germline CDR1 SGHRS, CDR2 YFSETQ. The CDR3: CASRTAGGMQETQYF. In nucleotides, the CDR3 is TGCGCCAGCAGGACGGCAGGGGGAATGCAAGAGACCCAGTACTTC. Using reference TRBV5-1 and TRBJ2-5 for the parts outside the CDR3, the full variable domain is KAGVTQTPRYLIKTRGQQVTLSCSPISGHRSVSWYQQTPGQGLQFLFEYFSETQRNKGNFPGRFSGRQFSNSRSEMNVSTLELGDSALYLCASRTAGGMQETQYFGPGTRLLVL.

This rearrangement joins TRBV3-1 (or the pseudogene TRBV3-2) to TRBJ1-2, with D possibly matching TRBD1 (6 bases). The CDR3 consists of 16 residues. The V end was cut by 1 base, the J end by 5 bases, with 17 bases between. From germline, CDR1 is LGHDT and CDR2 YNNKEL (reference sequence). In DNA, the CDR3 is TGTGCCAGCAGCCAAGGAAAGCAGGGGTCAAGATATGGCTACACCTTC. Amino acid sequence: CASSQGKQGSRYGYTF.

The genes are TRBV6-6 and TRBJ2-7; the D gene is possibly TRBD1 (5 bases). Germline CDR1 MNHNY, CDR2 SVGAGI (reference sequence). CDR3 size: 12 residues. V was trimmed by 10 bases and J by 2 bases, leaving 12 bases between them. The CDR3 DNA follows: TGTGCCACCGCAGGGAACACCTACGAGCAGTACTTC. Protein product: CATAGNTYEQYF.

The CDR3 DNA sequence: TGTGCCAGCAGCTTAGGGCTAGCGGGTTACAATGAGCAGTTCTTC. This gives the protein CASSLGLAGYNEQFF. V gene TRBV7-7 combines with J gene TRBJ2-1, with TRBD2 matching 8 bases. The CDR3 totals 15 residues. Germline CDR1 reads SSHAT; CDR2 reads FNYEAQ (reference sequence). After removal of 1 base from V and 4 bases from J, the junction contained 3 bases not matched to a gene.

This chain uses TRBV25-1 with TRBJ1-1, with no clear D. The ends were cut back, 4 bases at V and 1 base at J, with 13 bases in the middle. From germline, CDR1 is MGHDK and CDR2 SYGVNS. CDR3 size: 15 residues. CDR3 in DNA: TGTGCCAGCAGTGGGCGGGAGGGCAGGAACACTGAAGCTTTCTTT. This sequence encodes CASSGREGRNTEAFF.

V is TRBV19 and J is TRBJ2-7; 9 bases are a match to TRBD1. V dropped 8 bases and J dropped 2; count of bases not matched to a gene: 7. Germline V CDR1 and CDR2: LNHDA, SQIVND (reference sequence). The CDR3 has 14 residues. CDR3 DNA: TGTGCCAGTGGCGTACAGGGGGCGGCCTACGAGCAGTACTTC. Translating gives CASGVQGAAYEQYF.

The chain has TRBV29-1 and TRBJ1-1, with D tentatively TRBD1 (5 bases). The germline V gene has CDR1 SQVTM and CDR2 ANQGSEA. The CDR3 loop spans 11 amino acids. V dropped 7 bases and J dropped 2 bases, with 8 bases sitting between them. The CDR3 loop is CSADRNTEAFF. The CDR3 region has the DNA TGCAGCGCTGACAGAAACACTGAAGCTTTCTTT.

The chain carries TRBV3-1 (or the pseudogene TRBV3-2) and TRBJ1-1; possibly TRBD1 for D (5 bases). V was clipped by 0 bases and J by 11 bases, with 10 bases between them. CDR3 size: 12 residues. CDR1 is LGHDT and CDR2 is YNNKEL in the germline V gene (reference sequence). CDR3 protein: CASSQDWGDAFF. CDR3 coding DNA: TGTGCCAGCAGCCAAGATTGGGGGGACGCTTTCTTT.

The V gene is TRBV24-1, the J gene TRBJ1-6; 8 bases are shared with TRBD1. Germline V CDR1 and CDR2: KGHDR, SFDVKD. CDR3 length: 14 amino acids. V was pared by 7 bases and J by 7 bases, with 5 bases of the junction left unmatched. The CDR3 protein is CATRATGVNSPLHF. CDR3 DNA sequence: TGTGCCACCAGGGCGACAGGGGTGAATTCACCCCTCCACTTT.

This chain joins TRBV30 and TRBJ2-5, with a possible D match to TRBD2 (6 bases). The germline V gene encodes CDR1 GTSNPN and CDR2 SVGIG (reference sequence). This CDR3 is 14 amino acids long. V was trimmed by 0 bases and J by 5 bases, leaving 13 bases between them. CDR3 coding DNA: TGTGCCTGGAGTGTAGCGGGCGTCCGGGAGACCCAGTACTTC. Its protein product is CAWSVAGVRETQYF. Drawing the rest from reference TRBV30 and TRBJ2-5, the complete variable domain is SQTIHQWPATLVQPVGSPLSLECTVEGTSNPNLYWYRQAAGRGLQLLFYSVGIGQISSEVPQNLSASRPQDRQFILSSKKLLLSDSGFYLCAWSVAGVRETQYFGPGTRLLVL.